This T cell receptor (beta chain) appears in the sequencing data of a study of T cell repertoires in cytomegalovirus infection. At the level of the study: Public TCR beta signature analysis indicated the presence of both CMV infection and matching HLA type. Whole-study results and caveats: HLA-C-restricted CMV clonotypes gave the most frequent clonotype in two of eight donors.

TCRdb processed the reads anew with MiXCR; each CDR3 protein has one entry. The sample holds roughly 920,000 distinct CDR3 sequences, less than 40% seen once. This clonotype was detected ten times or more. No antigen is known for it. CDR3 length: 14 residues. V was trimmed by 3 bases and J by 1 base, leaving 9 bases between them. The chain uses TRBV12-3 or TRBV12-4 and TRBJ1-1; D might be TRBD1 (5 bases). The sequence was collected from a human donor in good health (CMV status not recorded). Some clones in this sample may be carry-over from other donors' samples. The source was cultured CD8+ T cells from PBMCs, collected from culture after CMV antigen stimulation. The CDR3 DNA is TGTGCCAGCAGTTTTTGGGGGGGGAACACTGAAGCTTTCTTT. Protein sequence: CASSFWGGNTEAFF.